These T cell receptor beta chains were read from a single sample in a study of T cells in lung cancer brain metastases. Libraries were prepared by immunoSEQ multiplex PCR; TCRdb keeps only in-frame clonotypes and omits some of them. The sample shows under 3,000 clones, 75% to 95% of them seen only once. The sample taken for sequencing was tumor tissue from a brain metastasis. These receptors came from a man aged 70 or older with non-small cell lung cancer that had spread to the brain. CDR3s include the opening cysteine and the closing phenylalanine or tryptophan. The order of the fields is clone size, J gene, D gene, V gene, CDR3 DNA, CDR3 protein. D genes are given only for firm matches. Only part of the rows carry a size: once, few, many, or a class if the clone is expanded.

>few|TRBJ2-1|TRBD2|TRBV2
TGTGCCAGCAGTGGAATAGCGGGATCTGAGCAGTTCTTC
CASSGIAGSEQFF
>.|TRBJ1-5|TRBD1|TRBV5-1
TGCGCCAGCAGCTTGGGGGACAGGAGGGATCAGCCCCAGCATTTT
CASSLGDRRDQPQHF
>.|TRBJ1-5|.|TRBV19
TGTGCCAGTAGTGGGGGACTGGGGTTGAGCCCCCAGCATTTT
CASSGGLGLSPQHF
>.|TRBJ2-1|.|TRBV11-1
TGTGCCAGCAGGGGGAGGGGGGCTGAGCAGTTCTTC
CASRGRGAEQFF
>.|TRBJ2-5|.|TRBV29-1
TGCAGCGTTGATAGGAGGGTCCAAGAGACCCAGTACTTC
CSVDRRVQETQYF
>few|TRBJ2-5|TRBD2|TRBV7-8
TGTGCCAGCACTTTAGCGGGGCGGGAGACCCAGTACTTC
CASTLAGRETQYF
>once|TRBJ2-1|.|TRBV11-2
TGTGCCAGCAGCTTATTGACAGGACGAATCGGTGAGCAGTTCTTC
CASSLLTGRIGEQFF
>.|TRBJ1-2|.|TRBV6-5
TGTGCCAGCAGACGATCAGGGGAGAACTATGGCTACACCTTC
CASRRSGENYGYTF
>.|TRBJ1-1|.|TRBV25-1
TGTGCCAGCAGTGTCGATCCCATGAACACTGAAGCTTTCTTT
CASSVDPMNTEAFF
>.|TRBJ2-1|TRBD2|TRBV4-3
TGCGCCAGCAGCCAAGCCGGCCTAGCGGGAGGGAATGAGCAGTTCTTC
CASSQAGLAGGNEQFF
>.|TRBJ2-2|.|TRBV12-5
TGTGCTAGTGGACGTAGCGCGGGAAACACCGGGGAGCTGTTTTTT
CASGRSAGNTGELFF
>.|TRBJ2-5|.|TRBV18
TGTGCCAGCTCCCTGGCCCTCCAAGAGACCCAGTACTTC
CASSLALQETQYF
>once|TRBJ2-7|.|TRBV18
TGTGCCAGCTCACCCCAGGACGAGCAGTACTTC
CASSPQDEQYF
>.|TRBJ1-6|.|TRBV5-1
TGCGCCAACAGCCCGGCAGGATCACCCCTCCACTTT
CANSPAGSPLHF
>.|TRBJ1-3|.|TRBV4-1
TGCGCCAGCAGCCGTCAGAATCTAGGAAACACCATATATTTT
CASSRQNLGNTIYF